The 28 T cell receptor beta chains presented below share a single source sample, sequenced in a study of cytomegalovirus exposure and HLA in healthy donors. The PCR ran on 60 Vbeta and 13 Jbeta primers. The data were produced by immunoSEQ multiplex PCR, yet TCRdb's version contains in-frame clones alone and is incomplete. The sample holds about 180,000 clones, more than 80% seen once. Sequenced sample: PBMCs. These receptor sequences come from a man between 18 and 29 years old in good health and CMV-seronegative.

This chain uses TRBV10-3 with TRBJ2-6, with a tentative D call TRBD2 (6 bases). V was cut by 4 bases and J by 11 bases, with 24 bases left in between. The length of the CDR3 is 17 residues. Germline CDR1 ENHRY, CDR2 SYGVKD. The CDR3, as DNA: TGTGCCATCAGTGCTAGGAGGGGTCGATCTGGAGTGGACGTCCTGACTTTC. Translated, it gives CAISARRGRSGVDVLTF.

This chain links TRBV6-5 with TRBJ1-6, with a weak D call TRBD1 (5 bases). Germline loops: CDR1 MNHEY, CDR2 SVGAGI. The CDR3 totals 14 residues. Trimming shortened V by 4 bases and J by 10 bases, and 14 bases separated the two germline ends. CDR3 amino acids: CASSWTPSGSPLHF. The CDR3 DNA follows: TGTGCCAGCAGTTGGACACCTTCTGGCTCACCCCTCCACTTT.

The V and J genes are TRBV6-6 and TRBJ1-2; perhaps TRBD1 as D (6 bases). CDR3 size: 15 residues. V was pared by 7 bases and J by 3 bases, with 18 bases between. Per the germline V gene, CDR1 is MNHNY and CDR2 is SVGAGI (reference sequence). DNA of the CDR3: TGTGCCAGCACCCCAATTGGCAGGGGCCACTATGGCTACACCTTC. It codes for CASTPIGRGHYGYTF.

V is TRBV6-1 and J is TRBJ2-3; 8 bases are a match to TRBD2. CDR1 and CDR2 from the germline V gene are MNHNS and SASEGT. The CDR3 length is 15 residues. The junction had 13 bases not matched to a gene; V was cut back by 7 bases and J by 7 bases. The CDR3 loop is CASTSGGLIGYTQYF. The CDR3 nucleotides read TGTGCCAGCACCTCGGGGGGGCTTATCGGGTATACGCAGTATTTT.

The chain joins TRBV6-6 to TRBJ2-3; 9 positions match TRBD2. This CDR3 region has 12 residues. V was clipped by 0 bases and J by 15 bases; unmatched bases: 4. Germline values: CDR1 MNHNY, CDR2 SVGAGI (reference sequence). The chain's CDR3 is CASSYSSGSGYF. The CDR3 DNA reads as TGTGCCAGCAGTTACTCTAGCGGGAGTGGTTATTTT.

J is TRBJ1-2 and V is TRBV9, with no clear D. Trimming took off 0 bases at V and 0 bases at J, with 9 bases between the two ends. From germline, CDR1 is SGDLS and CDR2 YYNGEE. The CDR3 consists of 15 residues. CDR3 sequence (DNA): TGTGCCAGCAGCGTAGATCCGTTAGCTAACTATGGCTACACCTTC. It is translated as CASSVDPLANYGYTF.

The chain links TRBV13 to TRBJ2-2, with 9 bases matching TRBD1. Germline V gene data show CDR1 as PRHDT and CDR2 as FYEKMQ (reference sequence). The CDR3 has 15 amino acids. The trim removed 3 bases at V and 6 bases at J, leaving 5 bases unmatched. The CDR3 region is CASSLDRGLAGELFF. In nucleotides, the CDR3 is TGTGCCAGCAGCTTGGACAGGGGTTTGGCCGGGGAGCTGTTTTTT.

V usage is TRBV2 and J usage is TRBJ2-3; 10 bases map to TRBD2. CDR1 is SNHLY and CDR2 is FYNNEI in the germline V gene. The ends lost 11 bases at V and 9 bases at J; junction bases unmatched: 11. The CDR3 runs 13 residues. The CDR3, as DNA: TGTGCCGGGGGGGTAGCGGGGGGTACGACGCAGTATTTT. Translated, it gives CAGGVAGGTTQYF.

This sequence joins TRBV7-8 and TRBJ1-3; 7 nucleotides match TRBD1. CDR3 length: 14 amino acids. After removal of 6 bases from V and 0 bases from J, the junction contained 2 bases not matched to a gene. Germline V gene data show CDR1 as SGHVS and CDR2 as FQNEAQ. The CDR3 bases are TGTGCCAGCAGGGACAGGACCTCTGGAAACACCATATATTTT. It is translated as CASRDRTSGNTIYF.

This sequence joins TRBV19 and TRBJ1-1, with 8 bases identical to TRBD1. The CDR3 is 14 residues long. From germline, CDR1 is LNHDA and CDR2 SQIVND (reference sequence). V gave up 3 bases and J gave up 2 bases; unmatched junction bases: 2. CDR3 amino acids: CASSIDRGNTEAFF. DNA of the CDR3: TGTGCCAGTAGTATCGACAGGGGCAACACTGAAGCTTTCTTT.

The rearrangement links TRBV21-1 to TRBJ2-7; the table assigns TRBD1, which was not confirmed against the DNA. TRBV21-1 is a recognized pseudogene. The CDR3 spans 17 residues. CDR3 protein: CASSKMILDTTPYEQYF. The CDR3 DNA sequence: TGTGCCAGCAGCAAAATGATACTGGACACCACTCCCTACGAGCAGTACTTC.

V gene TRBV10-3 combines with J gene TRBJ1-3; D is unclear. V was shortened by 10 bases and J by 0 bases, with 19 bases between the two germline ends. Germline lookup yields CDR1 ENHRY and CDR2 SYGVKD. This CDR3 has 16 amino acids. DNA for the CDR3: TGTGCCACCGCCGGTACGAGGGCATCCTCTGGAAACACCATATATTTT. Its translation is CATAGTRASSGNTIYF.

The gene calls are TRBV9 and TRBJ2-3; D is possibly TRBD1 (5 bases). The V gene's germline CDR1 is SGDLS and CDR2 YYNGEE. The CDR3 contains 17 residues. Trimming cost V 4 bases and J 0 bases, with 18 bases left between them. In DNA, the CDR3 is TGTGCCAGCAGCTCCCGCAGGGCTTCTCCTAGCACAGATACGCAGTATTTT. This codes for CASSSRRASPSTDTQYF.

The chain employs TRBV15 and TRBJ2-7; tentative D call: TRBD1 (6 bases). The CDR3 extends over 13 amino acids. V was pared by 0 bases and J by 6 bases, with 9 bases between. From germline, CDR1 is LNHNV and CDR2 YYDKDF (reference sequence). In DNA form, the CDR3 reads TGTGCCACCAGCAGAGATATAGGGGGCGAGCAGTACTTC. Protein product: CATSRDIGGEQYF.

V usage is TRBV5-1 and J usage is TRBJ1-1, with a possible D match to TRBD1 (5 bases). Trimming stripped 4 bases from V and 1 base from J, with 17 bases between. CDR3 length: 16 residues. Germline CDR1 and CDR2: SGHRS and YFSETQ. The CDR3, as DNA: TGCGCCAGCAGCCATCCCGGCGGGGGGGGGAACACTGAAGCTTTCTTT. Residues: CASSHPGGGGNTEAFF.

The chain links TRBV14 to TRBJ2-2; D perhaps matches TRBD1 (5 bases). This CDR3 region has 17 residues. Deletions cut 4 bases from V and 1 base from J, with 16 bases between. CDR1 and CDR2 from the germline V gene are SGHDN and FVKESK. The CDR3 nucleotides are TGTGCCAGCAGCCTAAACTTCAGGGCAATGAACACCGGGGAGCTGTTTTTT. Translated, it gives CASSLNFRAMNTGELFF.

The J gene is TRBJ1-5, the V gene TRBV4-1; a possible D gene is TRBD1 (5 bases). The CDR3 runs to 15 residues. Trimming left V 0 bases short and J 4 bases short, with 10 bases between. Germline lookup yields CDR1 MGHRA and CDR2 YSYEKL. CDR3 region: CASSQDSGPNQPQHF. DNA of the CDR3: TGCGCCAGCAGCCAAGATTCAGGGCCGAATCAGCCCCAGCATTTT.

The V call is TRBV29-1, the J call TRBJ2-7; 7 bases match TRBD1. CDR3 size: 14 residues. V trimming: 5 bases; J trimming: 3 bases; junction bases outside the gene matches: 10. Germline V gene lookup returns CDR1 SQVTM and CDR2 ANQGSEA. The CDR3 region is CSVSPSTGFYEQYF. For the CDR3, the DNA is TGCAGCGTTTCCCCATCGACAGGGTTCTACGAGCAGTACTTC.

This chain connects TRBV7-8 to TRBJ1-2; 7 nucleotides agree with TRBD1. V shed 2 bases, J shed 4 bases, and the junction held 7 bases outside the gene matches. This CDR3 is built from 15 residues. Germline CDR1 is SGHVS and CDR2 is FQNEAQ. The CDR3: CASSLYRQGLYGYTF. For the CDR3, the DNA is TGTGCCAGCAGCTTATATAGACAGGGACTCTATGGCTACACCTTC.

This clone was seen only once. The CDR3 nucleotides read TGTGCCAGCATCGCGGCGTACCCATATAATTCACCCCTCCACTTT. This translates into CASIAAYPYNSPLHF. The chain uses TRBV6-5 and TRBJ1-6; no reliable D call. This CDR3 contains 15 residues. The ends were cut back, 7 bases at V and 4 bases at J, with 14 bases in the middle. Per germline, CDR1 MNHEY and CDR2 SVGAGI.

Only a few counts were recorded for this clone. This rearrangement joins TRBV9 to TRBJ2-1; TRBD1 agrees at 7 bases. CDR1 is SGDLS, CDR2 YYNGEE, per germline. CDR3 length: 15 amino acids. Trimming took 6 bases from V and 9 from J; bases not matched to a gene: 15. The CDR3 spells CASTGGKEVASEQFF. The CDR3 DNA reads TGTGCCAGCACAGGGGGAAAAGAGGTGGCGAGTGAGCAGTTCTTC.

The chain recombines TRBV27 with TRBJ1-2, with D maybe TRBD1 (5 bases). Trimming cost V 2 bases and J 4 bases, with 8 bases left between them. The CDR3 is made up of 13 amino acids. The germline gives CDR1 MNHEY, CDR2 SMNVEV (reference sequence). The CDR3 loop is CASSLGGTYGYTF. In DNA, the CDR3 is TGTGCCAGCAGTTTAGGAGGGACCTATGGCTACACCTTC.

This chain uses TRBV10-3 with TRBJ1-5, with D maybe TRBD1 (5 bases). Looked up from germline, CDR1 is ENHRY and CDR2 is SYGVKD. This CDR3 has 14 amino acids. The V and J ends lost 4 bases and 1 base respectively, with 8 bases between them. The CDR3, as DNA: TGTGCCATCAGTGGGGAGGGGAGCAATCAGCCCCAGCATTTT. It codes for CAISGEGSNQPQHF.

CDR3 sequence reads: CASSLGGLAESNEQFF. The DNA for the CDR3 is TGTGCCAGCAGCTTAGGGGGGCTAGCGGAGAGCAATGAGCAGTTCTTC. J is TRBJ2-1 and V is TRBV7-8; D is perhaps TRBD2 (7 bases). There are 16 residues in the CDR3. Germline lookup yields CDR1 SGHVS and CDR2 FQNEAQ. The V end was cut by 1 base, the J end by 6 bases, with 16 bases between.

This clone was observed a single time. The chain couples TRBV5-1 to TRBJ2-7, with TRBD2 as a possible D gene (5 bases). V gave up 0 bases and J gave up 0 bases, with 13 bases separating them. The germline V gene encodes CDR1 SGHRS and CDR2 YFSETQ. This CDR3 comprises 16 residues. The CDR3 DNA reads TGCGCCAGCAGCTTGGTACTTGGAGGTGTCTCCTACGAGCAGTACTTC. It specifies CASSLVLGGVSYEQYF.

The rearrangement joins TRBV30 to TRBJ2-7, with 10 bases identical to TRBD1. V lost 3 bases to trimming and J lost 6 bases; unmatched junction nucleotides: 2. CDR3 length: 12 amino acids. The germline CDR1 and CDR2 sequences are GTSNPN and SVGIG (reference sequence). CDR3: CAWSRTGGEQYF. The DNA of the CDR3 is TGTGCCTGGAGCCGGACAGGGGGCGAGCAGTACTTC. The entire variable domain, with the rest obtained from reference TRBV30 and TRBJ2-7, is as follows: SQTIHQWPATLVQPVGSPLSLECTVEGTSNPNLYWYRQAAGRGLQLLFYSVGIGQISSEVPQNLSASRPQDRQFILSSKKLLLSDSGFYLCAWSRTGGEQYFGPGTRLTVT.

This clone was observed once. This chain connects TRBV18 to TRBJ1-1, with unresolved D. There are 14 residues in the CDR3. In germline, CDR1 is KGHSH, CDR2 LQKENI. The germline V and J ends were trimmed by 5 bases and 1 base, with 11 bases remaining between them. The CDR3 sequence is CASSLMRENTEAFF. The CDR3 DNA is TGTGCCAGCTCATTAATGCGGGAGAACACTGAAGCTTTCTTT.

This chain connects TRBV12-5 to TRBJ1-5; possibly TRBD1 for D (5 bases). There are 13 residues in the CDR3. The V end lost 3 bases, the J end lost 4 bases, and 7 bases lay between the germline ends. Germline V CDR1 and CDR2: LGHNT, FRNRAP. The chain's CDR3 is CASGFRGNQPQHF. The CDR3 region has the DNA TGTGCTAGTGGTTTTCGGGGGAATCAGCCCCAGCATTTT.